These T cell receptor beta chains were read from a single sample in a study of T cells in Graves' hyperthyroidism and ophthalmopathy. TCRdb independently ran MiXCR on the multiplex PCR reads; one entry per CDR3 protein. The sample holds hundreds of thousands of distinct CDR3 sequences, around 13% seen once. Sequencing input: blood. These receptor sequences come from a woman under 30 with Graves' hyperthyroidism. CDR3s include the opening cysteine and the closing phenylalanine or tryptophan. D genes are given only for firm matches. Clone size is given for some rows only: seen once, a few or many times, or a class if the clone is expanded.

j_call: TRBJ2-7; clone_size: -; d_call: TRBD2; v_call: TRBV28; cdr3_nt: TGTGCCAGCAGTTCCCCCAGGACTAGCGAAACCTACGAGCAGTACTTC; cdr3_aa: CASSSPRTSETYEQYF
j_call: TRBJ2-2; clone_size: few; d_call: TRBD2; v_call: TRBV9; cdr3_nt: TGTGCCAGCAGCGTAGCGGGACTAGCGGGGACCGGGGAGCTGTTTTTT; cdr3_aa: CASSVAGLAGTGELFF
j_call: TRBJ2-7; clone_size: many; d_call: -; v_call: TRBV20-1; cdr3_nt: TGCAGTGCTAGTCGGCCAGGGATTTCCTACGAGCAGTACTTC; cdr3_aa: CSASRPGISYEQYF
j_call: TRBJ2-6; clone_size: many; d_call: TRBD1; v_call: TRBV2; cdr3_nt: TGTGCCAGCAGCGGGGACAGGGCCTCTGGGGCCAACGTCCTGACTTTC; cdr3_aa: CASSGDRASGANVLTF
j_call: TRBJ1-2; clone_size: many; d_call: TRBD1; v_call: TRBV7-2; cdr3_nt: TGTGCCAGCAGCCCCCGGACAGGGGAGAACTATGGCTACACCTTC; cdr3_aa: CASSPRTGENYGYTF
j_call: TRBJ2-3; clone_size: many; d_call: TRBD2; v_call: TRBV20-1; cdr3_nt: TGCAGTGCTAGAGTCAGCGGGGCTAGCACAGATACGCAGTATTTT; cdr3_aa: CSARVSGASTDTQYF
j_call: TRBJ2-5; clone_size: few; d_call: -; v_call: TRBV15; cdr3_nt: TGTGCCACCAGCAGAGATCAAGGGGCGACTGAGACCCAGTACTTC; cdr3_aa: CATSRDQGATETQYF
j_call: TRBJ2-3; clone_size: many; d_call: -; v_call: TRBV28; cdr3_nt: TGTGCCAGCAGGCAGGTAAACACAGATACGCAGTATTTT; cdr3_aa: CASRQVNTDTQYF
j_call: TRBJ2-1; clone_size: -; d_call: -; v_call: TRBV5-1; cdr3_nt: TGCGCCAGCAGCTCGCTGAAGGAGAATGAGCAGTTCTTC; cdr3_aa: CASSSLKENEQFF
j_call: TRBJ2-3; clone_size: -; d_call: -; v_call: TRBV29-1; cdr3_nt: TGCAGCGTTGCGGTCGCAGATACGCAGTATTTT; cdr3_aa: CSVAVADTQYF
j_call: TRBJ1-6; clone_size: few; d_call: -; v_call: TRBV14; cdr3_nt: TGTGCCAGCAGCCAAGACTCACGGAGGGGGTACTATAATTCACCCCTCCACTTT; cdr3_aa: CASSQDSRRGYYNSPLHF
j_call: TRBJ2-1; clone_size: many; d_call: -; v_call: TRBV6-1; cdr3_nt: TGTGCCAGCAGGGCCCGGGGGAGCTCCTACAATGAGCAGTTCTTC; cdr3_aa: CASRARGSSYNEQFF